The clone carrying this TCR beta chain was found a few times. The data stem from a study of blood T cell repertoires in COVID-19. About the study: There were acute and convalescent COVID-19 samples, and they came from the United States, Italy and Spain.

Trimming took off 3 bases at V and 3 bases at J, with 15 bases between the two ends. Germline lookup yields CDR1 MNHNS and CDR2 SASEGT. This CDR3 contains 16 residues. Original methodology: Amplification of reference gene primers was used by the study to estimate nucleated cell counts. Only in-frame clones appear in the TCRdb table, and some are missing; sequencing was by immunoSEQ multiplex PCR. That table furnishes V, J and clone size, whereas the DNA furnished D and trimming. The sample lists 55,000 to 70,000 clones, 70% to 90% seen once, with about 6.3% in the top ten. Sequences were obtained from peripheral blood. J is TRBJ1-5 and V is TRBV6-1; D might be TRBD1 (6 bases). This clonotype originated in a man aged 55 to 70 with active or convalescent COVID-19. CDR3 sequence (DNA): TGTGCCAGCAGTGATTCCCCGGGACAACCCAATCAGCCCCAGCATTTT. Translation gives CASSDSPGQPNQPQHF.